The rows below give T cell receptor beta chains drawn from one sample of a study of glioma-infiltrating T cells after dendritic cell vaccination. Some clones are missing from TCRdb's copy, which holds only in-frame ones; the method was immunoSEQ multiplex PCR. The sample lists 25,000 to 35,000 clones, 90% occurring once. The sequences come from blood, collected before dendritic cell vaccination. The source is a human donor with glioblastoma. CDR3s include the opening cysteine and the closing phenylalanine or tryptophan. Each record gives: J gene, D gene, V gene, clone size, CDR3 protein, CDR3 DNA. A D gene is named only where the DNA matches it firmly. Part of the rows lack a size; the others show once, few, many or a class for expanded clones.

>TRBJ1-3|TRBD1|TRBV5-5|-
CASSWGQGVTGNTIYF
TGTGCCAGCAGCTGGGGACAGGGGGTAACTGGAAACACCATATATTTT
>TRBJ2-7|-|TRBV5-4|-
CASSLGAYEQYF
TGTGCCAGCAGCTTGGGCGCCTACGAGCAGTACTTC
>TRBJ1-2|-|TRBV30|-
CAWSVQGRTYGYTF
TGTGCCTGGAGTGTACAGGGTCGGACCTATGGCTACACCTTC
>TRBJ1-2|-|TRBV6-1|-
CASSVYRSTNYGYTF
TGTGCCAGCAGTGTATACAGGAGTACTAACTATGGCTACACCTTC
>TRBJ1-1|-|TRBV5-1|-
CASSLTGTEAFF
TGCGCCAGCAGCTTGACGGGCACTGAAGCTTTCTTT
>TRBJ1-4|-|TRBV2|-
CASNFRQGTEKLFF
TGTGCCAGCAATTTTAGGCAGGGGACTGAAAAACTGTTTTTT
>TRBJ1-4|-|TRBV7-2|-
CASRPDSYGKLFF
TGTGCCAGCAGGCCGGACAGTTACGGAAAACTGTTTTTT
>TRBJ2-1|-|TRBV10-1|-
CASSDSRYNEQFF
TGCGCCAGCAGTGATTCCAGATACAATGAGCAGTTCTTC
>TRBJ1-6|-|TRBV7-2|-
CASSSRGRTSPLHF
TGTGCCAGCAGCTCGCGAGGGCGAACTTCACCCCTCCACTTT
>TRBJ2-1|TRBD2|TRBV19|few
CASTPSGGVFVQFF
TGTGCCAGTACCCCTAGCGGGGGGGTATTCGTGCAGTTCTTC
>TRBJ2-5|TRBD2|TRBV7-2|-
CASSLVSGGFGETQYF
TGTGCCAGCAGCTTAGTGAGCGGGGGGTTTGGAGAGACCCAGTACTTC
>TRBJ1-5|-|TRBV10-1|-
CASASPRRDQPQHF
TGCGCCAGCGCTTCCCCCCGGCGGGATCAGCCCCAGCATTTT
>TRBJ1-6|TRBD1|TRBV2|-
CASSVQRQGNSPLHF
TGTGCCAGCAGTGTCCAACGACAGGGAAACTCACCCCTCCACTTT
>TRBJ1-5|-|TRBV6-1|-
CASSEAASGSYSNQPQHF
TGTGCCAGCAGTGAAGCGGCCAGTGGCTCTTATAGCAATCAGCCCCAGCATTTT
>TRBJ1-4|TRBD1|TRBV5-4|-
CASSLGQGAAMTNEKLFF
TGTGCCAGCAGCTTGGGGCAGGGGGCGGCGATGACTAATGAAAAACTGTTTTTT
>TRBJ1-1|-|TRBV10-1|-
CASSESLGMNTEAFF
TGCGCCAGCAGTGAGTCTTTGGGCATGAACACTGAAGCTTTCTTT
>TRBJ1-4|-|TRBV10-3|once
CAISESAGQNEKLFF
TGTGCCATCAGTGAGTCGGCAGGGCAAAATGAAAAACTGTTTTTT
>TRBJ2-3|-|TRBV19|-
CARADTQYF
TGTGCCAGGGCTGATACGCAGTATTTT
>TRBJ2-2|TRBD1|TRBV30|-
CAWRRDRLNTGELFF
TGTGCCTGGAGAAGGGACAGGTTAAACACCGGGGAGCTGTTTTTT
>TRBJ2-7|TRBD1|TRBV15|once
CATSRDRGREQYF
TGTGCCACCAGCAGAGATAGGGGGCGCGAGCAGTACTTC
>TRBJ2-7|TRBD1|TRBV5-6|-
CASSLGQGNYEQYF
TGTGCCAGCAGCTTGGGACAGGGAAACTACGAGCAGTACTTC
>TRBJ1-6|-|TRBV6-5|-
CASTRDYPEGSPLHF
TGTGCCAGCACTCGGGACTACCCTGAGGGTTCACCCCTCCACTTT
>TRBJ1-6|-|TRBV2|-
CASSVGTLNSYNSPLHF
TGTGCCAGCAGTGTCGGGACACTTAACTCCTATAATTCACCCCTCCACTTT
>TRBJ1-6|-|TRBV5-1|-
CASRGEGGLSPLHF
TGCGCCAGCAGGGGCGAGGGGGGGCTATCACCCCTCCACTTT
>TRBJ2-6|TRBD1|TRBV6-1|once
CASSTRDSAEVLTF
TGTGCCAGCAGTACCCGGGACAGCGCAGAGGTCCTGACTTTC
>TRBJ1-4|-|TRBV30|-
CAWSVRGRGEKLFF
TGTGCCTGGAGTGTACGGGGGAGAGGGGAAAAACTGTTTTTT
>TRBJ2-7|-|TRBV27|-
CASSSGAYNEQYF
TGTGCCAGCAGTTCAGGGGCGTATAACGAGCAGTACTTC
>TRBJ2-7|-|TRBV4-1|-
CASSLGGHFPYEQYF
TGCGCCAGCAGCCTCGGGGGGCATTTCCCCTACGAGCAGTACTTC
>TRBJ2-7|-|TRBV15|-
CATSRDVGEILKYEQYF
TGTGCCACCAGCAGAGATGTTGGGGAGATCCTCAAATACGAGCAGTACTTC
>TRBJ2-1|TRBD1|TRBV5-1|-
CASSFNPTQTGNNEQFF
TGCGCCAGCAGCTTTAACCCAACACAGACAGGGAACAATGAGCAGTTCTTC
>TRBJ1-2|-|TRBV19|-
CASSSALTGPYGYTF
TGTGCCAGTAGTTCTGCCCTGACAGGACCCTATGGCTACACCTTC
>TRBJ2-7|TRBD1|TRBV11-2|-
CASSLTGGIYEQYF
TGTGCCAGCAGCTTAACAGGGGGCATTTACGAGCAGTACTTC